A single T cell receptor (beta chain) is shown here with its context. What it recognizes is unknown. These data belong to a study of blood T cells in healthy people across ages. Findings and limits, study-wide: Nothing was known about donor CMV status, and this possibly confounded expanded clonotype changes.

The CDR3 consists of 15 residues. The germline V gene has CDR1 SGHTA and CDR2 FQGNSA. V was trimmed by 1 base and J by 7 bases, leaving 14 bases between them. A second PCR, run for about 7 to 11 cycles, used a sample-barcoded 5' primer plus a J-beta primer mix. TCRdb processed the 5' RACE reads anew with MiXCR; each CDR3 protein has one entry. Among around 600,000 distinct CDR3 sequences, around half were seen once, and the ten largest hold 20% to 25%. V is TRBV7-2 and J is TRBJ2-1, with D possibly TRBD2 on 5 matching bases. This receptor was obtained from an elderly man in good health. Sequenced input: blood. The CDR3 protein is CASSLVAGRGNEQFF. The CDR3 coding sequence is TGTGCCAGCAGCTTAGTCGCGGGCCGCGGGAATGAGCAGTTCTTC.